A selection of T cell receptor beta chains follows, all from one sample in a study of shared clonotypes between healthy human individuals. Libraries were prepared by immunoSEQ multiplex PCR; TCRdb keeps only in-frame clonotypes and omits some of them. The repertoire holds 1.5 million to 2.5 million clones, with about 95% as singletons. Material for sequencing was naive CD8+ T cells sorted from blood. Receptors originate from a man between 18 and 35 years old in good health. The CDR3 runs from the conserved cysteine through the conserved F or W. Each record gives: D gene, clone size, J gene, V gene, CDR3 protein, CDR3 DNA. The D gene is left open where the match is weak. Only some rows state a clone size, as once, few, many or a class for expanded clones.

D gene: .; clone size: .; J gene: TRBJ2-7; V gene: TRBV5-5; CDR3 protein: CASSFFAGPEDKYEQYF; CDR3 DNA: TGTGCCAGCAGCTTCTTCGCCGGGCCCGAGGACAAGTACGAGCAGTACTTC
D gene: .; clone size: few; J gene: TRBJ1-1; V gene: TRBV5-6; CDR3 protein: CASSPTGNTEAFF; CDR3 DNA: TGTGCCAGCAGCCCGACAGGGAACACTGAAGCTTTCTTT
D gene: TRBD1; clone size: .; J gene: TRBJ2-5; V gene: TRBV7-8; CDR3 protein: CASSSSRDRVETQYF; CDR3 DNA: TGTGCCAGCAGCTCCTCCCGGGACAGGGTAGAGACCCAGTACTTC
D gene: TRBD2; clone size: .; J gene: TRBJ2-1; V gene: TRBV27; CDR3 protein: CASSAGLASVNEQFF; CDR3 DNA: TGTGCCAGCAGTGCGGGACTAGCATCCGTCAATGAGCAGTTCTTC
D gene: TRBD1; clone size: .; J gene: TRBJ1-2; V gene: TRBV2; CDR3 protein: CASSSGRTGGSDGYTF; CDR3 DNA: TGTGCCAGCAGCTCTGGGAGGACAGGGGGTTCGGATGGCTACACCTTC
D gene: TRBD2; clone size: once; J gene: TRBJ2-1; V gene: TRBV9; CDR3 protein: CASSVGLAGVEQFF; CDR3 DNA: TGTGCCAGCAGTGTGGGACTAGCGGGAGTTGAGCAGTTCTTC
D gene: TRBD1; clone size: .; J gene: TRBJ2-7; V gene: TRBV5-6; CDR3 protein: CASSSGTGVIEQYF; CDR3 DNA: TGTGCCAGCAGCTCCGGGACAGGGGTCATCGAGCAGTACTTC
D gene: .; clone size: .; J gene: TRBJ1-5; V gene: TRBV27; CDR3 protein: CASSPSRGEGHQPQHF; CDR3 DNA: TGTGCCAGCAGTCCTTCGAGAGGCGAGGGGCATCAGCCCCAGCATTTT
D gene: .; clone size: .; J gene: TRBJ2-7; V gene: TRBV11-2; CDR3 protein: CASSLTTSTYEQYF; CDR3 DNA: TGTGCCAGCAGCTTAACTACTAGCACCTACGAGCAGTACTTC
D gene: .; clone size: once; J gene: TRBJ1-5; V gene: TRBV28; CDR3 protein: CATCSGVVNQPQHF; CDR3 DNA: TGTGCCACCTGCTCCGGGGTCGTCAATCAGCCCCAGCATTTT
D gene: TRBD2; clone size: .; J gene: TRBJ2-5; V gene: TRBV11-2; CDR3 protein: CASSLGYWSGGAETQYF; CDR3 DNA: TGTGCCAGCAGCTTAGGGTATTGGAGCGGGGGGGCGGAGACCCAGTACTTC
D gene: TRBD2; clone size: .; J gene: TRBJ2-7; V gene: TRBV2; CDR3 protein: CASRDTSATTYEQYF; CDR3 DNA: TGTGCCAGCAGGGACACTAGCGCCACCACCTACGAGCAGTACTTC
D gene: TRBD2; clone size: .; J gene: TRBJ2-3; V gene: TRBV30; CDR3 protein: CAWSPWGLAGGQGDTQYF; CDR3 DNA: TGTGCCTGGAGTCCCTGGGGACTAGCGGGGGGCCAGGGAGATACGCAGTATTTT
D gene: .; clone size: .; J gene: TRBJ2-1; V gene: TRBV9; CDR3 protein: CASSVSHNEQFF; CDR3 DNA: TGTGCCAGCAGCGTGAGCCACAATGAGCAGTTCTTC
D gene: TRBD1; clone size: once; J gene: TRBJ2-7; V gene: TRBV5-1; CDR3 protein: CATQGEITYEQYF; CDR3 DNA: TGCGCCACCCAGGGGGAAATTACCTACGAGCAGTACTTC
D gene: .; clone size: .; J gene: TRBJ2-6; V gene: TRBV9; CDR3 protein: CASSVAEAGANVLTF; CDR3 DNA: TGTGCCAGCAGCGTAGCGGAGGCTGGGGCCAACGTCCTGACTTTC
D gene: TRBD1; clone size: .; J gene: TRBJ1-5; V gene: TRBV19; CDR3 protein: CASSFRGQGNQPQHF; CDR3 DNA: TGTGCCAGTAGTTTCAGGGGGCAGGGCAATCAGCCCCAGCATTTT
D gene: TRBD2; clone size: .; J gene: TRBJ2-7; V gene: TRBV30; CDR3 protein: CAWGSGSGYEQYF; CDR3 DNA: TGTGCCTGGGGTAGCGGGAGCGGGTACGAGCAGTACTTC
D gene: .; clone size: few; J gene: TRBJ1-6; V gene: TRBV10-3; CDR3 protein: CAISYWGRNNSPLHF; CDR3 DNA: TGTGCCATCAGTTACTGGGGAAGAAATAATTCACCCCTCCACTTT
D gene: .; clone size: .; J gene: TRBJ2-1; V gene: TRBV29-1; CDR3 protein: CSVEHNEQFF; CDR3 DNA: TGCAGCGTTGAACACAATGAGCAGTTCTTC
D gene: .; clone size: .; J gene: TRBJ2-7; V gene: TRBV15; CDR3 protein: CATSREIPGRNEQYF; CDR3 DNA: TGTGCCACCAGCAGAGAAATACCGGGGAGAAACGAGCAGTACTTC
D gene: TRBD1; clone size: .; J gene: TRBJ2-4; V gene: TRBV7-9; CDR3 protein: CASSSVGQGHIQYF; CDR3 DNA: TGTGCCAGCAGCTCCGTCGGACAGGGACACATTCAGTACTTC
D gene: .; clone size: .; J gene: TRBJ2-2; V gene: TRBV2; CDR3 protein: CASSELGPGTGELFF; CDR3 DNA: TGTGCCAGCAGTGAACTGGGTCCGGGGACCGGGGAGCTGTTTTTT
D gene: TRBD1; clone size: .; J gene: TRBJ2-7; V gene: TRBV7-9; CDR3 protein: CASSLRTRDRRPYEQYF; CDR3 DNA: TGTGCCAGCAGCCTAAGAACCCGGGACAGGCGCCCCTACGAGCAGTACTTC
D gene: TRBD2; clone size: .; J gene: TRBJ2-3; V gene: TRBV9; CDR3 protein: CASRPGLVTDTQYF; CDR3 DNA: TGTGCCAGCAGACCGGGACTAGTCACAGATACGCAGTATTTT
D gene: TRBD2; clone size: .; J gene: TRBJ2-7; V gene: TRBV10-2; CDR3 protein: CASSVLPAGTSGGEQYF; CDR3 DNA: TGCGCCAGCAGTGTCCTCCCCGCCGGGACTAGCGGAGGGGAGCAGTACTTC
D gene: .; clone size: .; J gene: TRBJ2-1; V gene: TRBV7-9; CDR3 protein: CASSPNDNEQFF; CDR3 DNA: TGTGCCAGCAGCCCAAATGACAATGAGCAGTTCTTC
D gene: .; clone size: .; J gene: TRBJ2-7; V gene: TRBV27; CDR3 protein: CASSLSLGTEYYEQYF; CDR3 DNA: TGTGCCAGCAGTTTATCCCTAGGGACGGAGTACTACGAGCAGTACTTC
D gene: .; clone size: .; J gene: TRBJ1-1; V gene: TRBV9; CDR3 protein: CASSAPQGLHTEAFF; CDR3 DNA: TGTGCCAGCAGCGCTCCTCAGGGACTTCACACTGAAGCTTTCTTT
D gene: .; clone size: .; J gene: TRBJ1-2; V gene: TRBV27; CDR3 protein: CASSTGPNYGYTF; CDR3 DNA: TGTGCCAGCAGTACAGGGCCGAACTATGGCTACACCTTC